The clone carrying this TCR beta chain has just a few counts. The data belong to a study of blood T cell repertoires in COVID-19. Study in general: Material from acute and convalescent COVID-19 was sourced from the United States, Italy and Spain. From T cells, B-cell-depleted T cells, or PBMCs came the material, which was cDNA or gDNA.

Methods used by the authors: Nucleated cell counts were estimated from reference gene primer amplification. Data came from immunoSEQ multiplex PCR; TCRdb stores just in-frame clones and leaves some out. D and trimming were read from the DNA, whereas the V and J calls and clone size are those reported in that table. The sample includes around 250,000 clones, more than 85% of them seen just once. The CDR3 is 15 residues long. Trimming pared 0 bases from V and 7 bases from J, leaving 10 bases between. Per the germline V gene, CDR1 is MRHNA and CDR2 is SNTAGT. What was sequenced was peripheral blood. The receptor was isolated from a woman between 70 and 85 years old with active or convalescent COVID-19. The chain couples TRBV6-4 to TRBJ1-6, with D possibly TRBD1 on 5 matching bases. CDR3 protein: CASSDSMRGNSPLHF. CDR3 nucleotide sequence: TGTGCCAGCAGTGACTCTATGCGGGGGAATTCACCCCTCCACTTT.